The 21 T cell receptor beta chains given below trace back to one sample, sequenced in a study of identical twins. Each CDR3 protein is one row after TCRdb ran MiXCR on the 5' RACE reads. The data hold about 520,000 distinct CDR3 sequences, with under 25% observed a single time. These records were also assigned to another study, of T cells expressing NK-cell markers.

Sample: CD4+ T cells sorted from blood. These receptors came from a young woman in good health.

The chain employs TRBV9 and TRBJ2-3; a possible D gene is TRBD2 (7 bases). This CDR3 has 16 residues. V was pared by 4 bases and J by 5 bases, with 20 bases between. Germline CDR1 is SGDLS and CDR2 is YYNGEE. The CDR3 sequence is CASSPRDGGAGDTQYF. The CDR3 coding sequence is TGTGCCAGCAGCCCCCGGGATGGGGGGGCGGGAGATACGCAGTATTTT.

There are a few counts of this clonotype. An end of the junction differs from the germline gene, which may be a read error. The chain combines TRBV27 with TRBJ2-4; D not certain. The V gene's germline CDR1 is MNHEY and CDR2 SMNVEV (reference sequence). CDR3 length equals 9 residues. For the CDR3, the DNA is TGTGCCAGCAGTTTATGGCTCTTCTTC. Residues: CASSLWLFF.

J is TRBJ2-2 and V is TRBV7-2; D uncertain. V was trimmed by 3 bases and J by 4 bases, leaving 6 bases between them. This CDR3 comprises 13 residues. Germline assignment: CDR1 SGHTA and CDR2 FQGNSA. CDR3: CASSFSITGELFF. DNA of the CDR3: TGTGCCAGCAGCTTCAGTATCACCGGGGAGCTGTTTTTT.

The rearrangement joins TRBV7-2 to TRBJ1-2, with D unclear. V lost 5 bases, J lost 8 bases, and 15 bases lay in between. Germline V gives CDR1 SGHTA, CDR2 FQGNSA. The CDR3 runs to 13 residues. CDR3 loop: CASSPGVSRGYTF. The CDR3 DNA reads TGTGCCAGCAGCCCAGGCGTTTCCCGAGGCTACACCTTC.

The genes are TRBV9 and TRBJ2-3, with D possibly TRBD1 on 5 matching bases. Trimming took off 0 bases at V and 0 bases at J, with 11 bases between the two ends. Germline CDR1 is SGDLS and CDR2 is YYNGEE. This CDR3 has 16 residues. In DNA, the CDR3 is TGTGCCAGCAGCGTAGCTAGGGGTTCAAGCACAGATACGCAGTATTTT. Encoded protein: CASSVARGSSTDTQYF.

This rearrangement joins TRBV6-1 to TRBJ1-6; TRBD1 matches at 9 bases. The ends lost 9 bases at V and 9 bases at J; junction bases unmatched: 12. Germline assignment: CDR1 MNHNS and CDR2 SASEGT. The CDR3 has 15 residues. CDR3 residues: CASTLLGQGGSPLHF. DNA of the CDR3: TGTGCCAGTACTTTACTGGGACAGGGTGGTTCACCCCTCCACTTT.

This chain links TRBV7-2 with TRBJ2-3; D remains unclear. Germline-derived CDR1 and CDR2 are SGHTA and FQGNSA. The CDR3 contains 14 residues. V dropped 5 bases and J dropped 2 bases, with 11 bases sitting between them. Here the CDR3 reads CASSLPAYTDTQYF. CDR3 nucleotide sequence: TGTGCCAGCAGCCTGCCGGCTTACACAGATACGCAGTATTTT.

This clonotype was detected a few times. V and J are TRBV5-4 and TRBJ2-1, with D possibly being TRBD1 or TRBD2 (7 bases each). CDR3 size: 19 residues. V shed 0 bases and J shed 1 base, with 20 bases lying between them. Looked up from germline, CDR1 is SGHNT and CDR2 is YYREEE (reference sequence). CDR3 nucleotide sequence: TGTGCCAGCAGCTTGGGGGCAGGGGGGGCCGGTTGGTCCTACAATGAGCAGTTCTTC. This codes for CASSLGAGGAGWSYNEQFF.

This clonotype came up many times. The rearrangement uses TRBV2 and TRBJ1-2; D gene ambiguous. Trimming removed 10 bases at V and 3 bases at J, with 15 bases between. Per the germline V gene, CDR1 is SNHLY and CDR2 is FYNNEI. The CDR3 spans 13 residues. CDR3 residues: CATKHRNYYGYTF. The CDR3 nucleotides read TGTGCCACCAAACATCGTAATTACTATGGCTACACCTTC.

A note on this clonotype: The junction departs from germline at one end; a sequencing error may be responsible. The chain recombines TRBV6-5 with TRBJ2-6; 9 bases agree with TRBD1. CDR1 is MNHEY and CDR2 is SVGAGI in the germline V gene. The CDR3 sequence is 16 residues long. The CDR3 DNA reads as TGTGCCGGCAGATATCGACAGGGGGCTGGGGCCAACGTCCTGACTTTC. Its translation: CAGRYRQGAGANVLTF.

This clonotype was detected a few times. V usage is TRBV4-2 and J usage is TRBJ2-2, with 8 bases lining up with TRBD1. The CDR3 totals 18 residues. J lost 3 bases, V lost 4 bases, and 13 bases had no gene match. Germline-derived CDR1 and CDR2 are LGHNA and YNFKEQ. Here the CDR3 DNA reads TGTGCCAGCAGCCGAACTCAAGGACAGGGCCTTTACACCGGGGAGCTGTTTTTT. Protein sequence: CASSRTQGQGLYTGELFF.

This chain connects TRBV5-1 to TRBJ1-1, with TRBD1 as a possible D gene (6 bases). V dropped 2 bases and J dropped 8 bases, with 13 bases sitting between them. This CDR3 spans 13 amino acids. CDR1 SGHRS and CDR2 YFSETQ come from the germline V gene. The CDR3 here is CASSFQLGGEAFF. The CDR3 coding sequence is TGCGCCAGCAGCTTCCAATTGGGGGGCGAAGCTTTCTTT. The full variable domain, its missing parts supplied by reference TRBV5-1 and TRBJ1-1, is KAGVTQTPRYLIKTRGQQVTLSCSPISGHRSVSWYQQTPGQGLQFLFEYFSETQRNKGNFPGRFSGRQFSNSRSEMNVSTLELGDSALYLCASSFQLGGEAFFGQGTRLTVV.

In its sample, this clonotype was seen a few times. The J gene is TRBJ2-7, the V gene TRBV14; D gene uncertain. Germline V lookup: CDR1 SGHDN, CDR2 FVKESK. The CDR3 covers 14 residues. The ends were cut back, 2 bases at V and 2 bases at J, with 10 bases in the middle. The CDR3 DNA reads TGTGCCAGCAGCCAATTCGTACCCCCCTACGAGCAGTACTTC. The encoded protein is CASSQFVPPYEQYF.

V is TRBV11-2 and J is TRBJ2-1; D gene uncertain. The CDR3 is 13 amino acids. The V gene lost 4 bases and the J gene lost 8 bases, with 12 bases spanning the gap. Per the germline V gene, CDR1 is SGHAT and CDR2 is FQNNGV. The CDR3 nucleotides read TGTGCCAGCAGCTCGGGTCAGCGAGATGAGCAGTTCTTC. This translates into CASSSGQRDEQFF.

There are a few counts of this clonotype. The chain joins TRBV15 to TRBJ1-2; no firm D call. The CDR3 totals 12 residues. Looked up from germline, CDR1 is LNHNV and CDR2 is YYDKDF (reference sequence). The V and J ends lost 0 bases and 6 bases respectively, with 5 bases between them. DNA for the CDR3: TGTGCCACCAGCAGAGATCTTGATGGCTACACCTTC. Its translation is CATSRDLDGYTF.

This clonotype occurred a few times. This chain joins TRBV3-1 and TRBJ1-1; D is unresolved. This CDR3 comprises 13 residues. In germline, CDR1 is LGHDT, CDR2 YNNKEL (reference sequence). V dropped 0 bases and J dropped 11 bases, with 13 bases sitting between them. CDR3 nucleotides: TGTGCCAGCAGCCAAGATCAGAACAGTCGGGCTTTCTTT. Its protein product is CASSQDQNSRAFF.

This clonotype has a handful of counts. The chain employs TRBV9 and TRBJ2-1, with TRBD2 matching over 11 bases. With 3 bases clipped from V and 0 bases from J, the junction kept 5 bases outside the gene matches. The CDR3 extends over 17 amino acids. CDR1 is SGDLS and CDR2 is YYNGEE in the germline V gene. This CDR3 reads CASSDTSGGPSYNEQFF. The CDR3 bases are TGTGCCAGCAGCGATACTAGCGGGGGTCCCTCCTACAATGAGCAGTTCTTC. The entire variable domain, with the rest obtained from reference TRBV9 and TRBJ2-1, is as follows: DSGVTQTPKHLITATGQRVTLRCSPRSGDLSVYWYQQSLDQGLQFLIQYYNGEERAKGNILERFSAQQFPDLHSELNLSSLELGDSALYFCASSDTSGGPSYNEQFFGPGTRLTVL.

The V call is TRBV6-6, the J call TRBJ1-1; D is unclear. Germline values: CDR1 MNHNY, CDR2 SVGAGI (reference sequence). The CDR3 spans 13 residues. Trimming stripped 2 bases from V and 4 bases from J, with 8 bases between. The CDR3 is CASSYPAGTEAFF. CDR3 nucleotide sequence: TGTGCCAGCAGTTACCCTGCGGGCACTGAAGCTTTCTTT.

The rearrangement uses TRBV5-1 and TRBJ2-1; 7 bases match TRBD1. V lost 0 bases and J lost 2; bases outside the gene matches: 5. CDR1 and CDR2 (germline): SGHRS, YFSETQ. The CDR3 has 16 amino acids. The CDR3 DNA sequence: TGCGCCAGCAGCTTGGCCCCGGGACAGACCTACAATGAGCAGTTCTTC. This encodes CASSLAPGQTYNEQFF. The full variable domain, in which reference TRBV5-1 and TRBJ2-1 provide the parts outside the CDR3, is KAGVTQTPRYLIKTRGQQVTLSCSPISGHRSVSWYQQTPGQGLQFLFEYFSETQRNKGNFPGRFSGRQFSNSRSEMNVSTLELGDSALYLCASSLAPGQTYNEQFFGPGTRLTVL.

This clonotype has a handful of counts. The chain uses TRBV14 and TRBJ2-1; no clear D. CDR1 SGHDN and CDR2 FVKESK come from the germline V gene. The CDR3 totals 13 residues. Between the trimmed V and J ends, which lost 3 bases and 9 bases, there was a span of 12 bases. The DNA of the CDR3 is TGTGCCAGCAGCCAGTCCGCAGCTGGTGAGCAGTTCTTC. It encodes CASSQSAAGEQFF.

This clonotype was recorded a few times. This sequence joins TRBV29-1 and TRBJ2-7; a weak D match, TRBD1 (8 bases). V was cut by 6 bases and J by 1 base, with 13 bases left in between. The CDR3 is 13 residues long. The V gene's germline CDR1 is SQVTM and CDR2 ANQGSEA. The DNA for the CDR3 is TGCAGCGTCAACAGGGGGGGGTCCTACGAGCAGTACTTC. It yields the protein CSVNRGGSYEQYF.